Below, 15 T cell receptor beta chains from the same sample are listed, as sequenced in a study of cytomegalovirus exposure and HLA in healthy donors listed by TCRdb under 2017. The library was generated by the immunoSEQ multiplex PCR assay. A mixture of 60 forward primers for TCR Vbeta segments and 13 reverse primers for TCR Jbeta segments was used in the multiplex PCR. The table was pulled from immuneACCESS by TCRdb, which kept in-frame rearrangements only. Such tables lose some clones; where checked, under half of the loss comes from unresolved V genes, and the rest has no known cause. Counted in this sample were approximately 170,000 clones; around 85% of them appeared once. The ten largest clones add up to approximately 1.2% of the sample. Sequences were obtained from PBMCs. Receptors originate from a man aged 50-60 years in good health and CMV-seropositive.

V and J are TRBV5-4 and TRBJ2-3; TRBD2 matches 14 bases. There are 17 residues in the CDR3. Per the germline V gene, CDR1 is SGHNT and CDR2 is YYREEE (reference sequence). With V trimmed by 5 bases and J by 4 bases, 9 bases remained unmatched. The CDR3 loop reads CASRPGTSGGVADTQYF. The CDR3 coding sequence is TGTGCCAGCAGACCCGGGACTAGCGGGGGTGTTGCAGATACGCAGTATTTT.

The rearrangement links TRBV6-6 to TRBJ2-1, with D perhaps TRBD1 (5 bases). V was trimmed by 2 bases and J by 0 bases, leaving 8 bases between them. Germline assignment: CDR1 MNHNY and CDR2 SVGAGI (reference sequence). The CDR3 is 15 amino acids. The CDR3 sequence is CASSYGAASYNEQFF. The CDR3 DNA is TGTGCCAGCAGTTACGGGGCGGCCTCCTACAATGAGCAGTTCTTC.

The chain couples TRBV10-1 to TRBJ1-5; D is ambiguous. CDR3 length: 13 residues. V lost 4 bases to trimming and J lost 6 bases, with 10 bases between them. The V gene's germline CDR1 is WNHNN and CDR2 SYGVQD (reference sequence). The CDR3 nucleotides read TGCGCCAGCAGTGCGGGGTTGGGTCAGCCCCAGCATTTT. This gives the protein CASSAGLGQPQHF.

This chain uses TRBV9 with TRBJ2-3; TRBD2 matches 9 bases. The CDR3 is 15 amino acids. In germline, CDR1 is SGDLS, CDR2 YYNGEE. Trimming at V came to 4 bases and at J to 2 bases, leaving 5 bases not matched to a gene. CDR3 in DNA: TGTGCCAGCAGCACTATAGCGGGAGCCACAGATACGCAGTATTTT. Amino acid sequence: CASSTIAGATDTQYF.

A single count supports this clone. This sequence joins TRBV7-3 and TRBJ2-1; 9 nucleotides agree with TRBD1. The CDR3 runs 17 residues. V lost 1 base, J lost 7 bases, and 11 bases stayed unmatched. The germline V gene encodes CDR1 SGHTA and CDR2 FQGTGA. DNA of the CDR3: TGTGCCAGCAGCTTAAGACCCGGGACAGGGACGGGGAATGAGCAGTTCTTC. Encoded protein: CASSLRPGTGTGNEQFF.

The chain employs TRBV5-1 and TRBJ2-3, with 11 bases that match TRBD2. The CDR3 is made up of 16 amino acids. Germline trimming cut 1 base from V and 5 bases from J; bases unmatched to any gene: 6. CDR1 is SGHRS and CDR2 is YFSETQ in the germline V gene. In nucleotides, the CDR3 is TGCGCCAGCAGCTTGAACCCTAGCGGGGGGCAAGATACGCAGTATTTT. Protein sequence: CASSLNPSGGQDTQYF.

CDR3 nucleotide sequence: TGCGCCAGCAGCCAAGAATCCGGGACTAGCGGAGTATACGAGCAGTACTTC. It encodes CASSQESGTSGVYEQYF. The rearrangement joins TRBV4-1 to TRBJ2-7; 11 bases are a match to TRBD2. CDR1 and CDR2 from the germline V gene are MGHRA and YSYEKL. V shed 0 bases, J shed 4 bases, and the junction held 8 bases outside the gene matches. This CDR3 contains 17 residues.

The chain is built from TRBV9 and TRBJ1-6, with unresolved D. Germline assignment: CDR1 SGDLS and CDR2 YYNGEE. Trimming took 7 bases from V and 4 from J, leaving 21 bases between them. The CDR3 covers 17 residues. As DNA, the CDR3 is TGTGCCAGCGGAGCTCCGAAACGCGGGGAATATAATTCACCCCTCCACTTT. Its translation: CASGAPKRGEYNSPLHF.

The rearrangement links TRBV5-1 to TRBJ1-4; 8 bases match TRBD1. The germline V gene has CDR1 SGHRS and CDR2 YFSETQ. Trimming cost V 0 bases and J 2 bases; bases outside gene matches: 18. The CDR3 runs to 21 residues. The CDR3 DNA is TGCGCCAGCAGCTTGGGATGTCAGGGGGCGCGTAGGGTAGACACTAATGAAAAACTGTTTTTT. Its protein is CASSLGCQGARRVDTNEKLFF. The full variable domain, completed using reference TRBV5-1 and TRBJ1-4, is KAGVTQTPRYLIKTRGQQVTLSCSPISGHRSVSWYQQTPGQGLQFLFEYFSETQRNKGNFPGRFSGRQFSNSRSEMNVSTLELGDSALYLCASSLGCQGARRVDTNEKLFFGSGTQLSVL.

The chain is built from TRBV19 and TRBJ1-1; 7 bases fit TRBD1. The CDR3 runs 15 residues. V lost 3 bases to trimming and J lost 3 bases; unmatched junction nucleotides: 7. Germline V gene lookup returns CDR1 LNHDA and CDR2 SQIVND (reference sequence). CDR3 loop: CASSMDYRGYTEAFF. DNA for the CDR3: TGTGCCAGTAGTATGGACTACAGGGGTTACACTGAAGCTTTCTTT.

The J gene is TRBJ2-1, the V gene TRBV5-8; 12 nucleotides align to TRBD2. J lost 7 bases, V lost 4 bases, and 6 bases had no gene match. The CDR3 runs 15 residues. Germline V gene data show CDR1 as SGHTS and CDR2 as YDEGEE. The CDR3 nucleotides read TGTGCCAGCAGCCTACGGACTAGCGGGAAGAATGAGCAGTTCTTC. It translates to CASSLRTSGKNEQFF. The complete variable domain, with remaining parts taken from reference TRBV5-8 and TRBJ2-1, reads EAGVTQSPTHLIKTRGQQATLRCSPISGHTSVYWYQQALGLGLQFLLWYDEGEERNRGNFPPRFSGRQFPNYSSELNVNALELEDSALYLCASSLRTSGKNEQFFGPGTRLTVL.

This clone was seen a few times. The CDR3 DNA is TGTGCCAGCAGTCGAGGGAGCTCCTATAATTCACCCCTCCACTTT. Protein sequence: CASSRGSSYNSPLHF. This chain joins TRBV2 and TRBJ1-6; D gene ambiguous. From germline, CDR1 is SNHLY and CDR2 FYNNEI. V was pared by 5 bases and J by 0 bases, with 8 bases between. The CDR3 is 15 residues long.

This chain links TRBV7-8 with TRBJ2-1; the match to TRBD2 covers 10 bases. The germline V gene has CDR1 SGHVS and CDR2 FQNEAQ. The CDR3 has 22 residues. The junction had 19 bases not matched to a gene; V was cut back by 2 bases and J by 0 bases. CDR3 nucleotide sequence: TGTGCCAGCAGCTTAATAGCCCAGGCTAGCGGGAGTCCCCGGGGCTCCTACAATGAGCAGTTCTTC. Amino acid sequence: CASSLIAQASGSPRGSYNEQFF.

CDR3 in amino acids: CASSYTSWSDEQYF. CDR3 nucleotide sequence: TGTGCCAGCAGTTATACTAGCTGGAGCGACGAGCAGTACTTC. The chain carries TRBV6-5 and TRBJ2-7, with TRBD2 as a possible D gene (6 bases). CDR1 is MNHEY and CDR2 is SVGAGI in the germline V gene. V lost 3 bases, J lost 5 bases, and 14 bases lay in between. The CDR3 loop spans 14 amino acids.

This clone was counted a single time. V and J are TRBV5-1 and TRBJ2-3; D remains ambiguous. Deletions cut 0 bases from V and 4 bases from J, with 9 bases between. The CDR3 sequence is 14 residues long. CDR1 is SGHRS and CDR2 is YFSETQ in the germline V gene. CDR3 nucleotide sequence: TGCGCCAGCAGCTTGGCTTGGTCGGCAGATACGCAGTATTTT. Residues: CASSLAWSADTQYF.